These 28 T cell receptor beta chains were sequenced from one sample in a study of shared clonotypes between healthy human individuals. The method was immunoSEQ multiplex PCR; TCRdb's version includes in-frame clones alone and lacks a portion of them. The data contain 2.5 million or so clones, more than 90% of them singletons. What was sequenced was naive CD4+ T cells sorted from blood. Noted subset: CD45RA+ positively selected. Receptor source: a man younger than 35 in good health.

The chain is built from TRBV5-8 and TRBJ1-5; 10 bases map to TRBD1. Per germline, CDR1 SGHTS and CDR2 YDEGEE. V gave up 5 bases and J gave up 2 bases; unmatched junction bases: 7. The CDR3 is 16 amino acids. This CDR3 reads CASRSGTGVGNQPQHF. The CDR3 coding sequence is TGTGCCAGCAGATCCGGGACAGGGGTGGGCAATCAGCCCCAGCATTTT.

This chain uses TRBV7-9 with TRBJ2-7; no clear D gene. Germline assignment: CDR1 SEHNR and CDR2 FQNEAQ (reference sequence). The CDR3 is 14 amino acids. V dropped 11 bases and J dropped 1 base, with 18 bases sitting between them. CDR3 amino acids: CAPWLEAMSYEQYF. CDR3 in DNA: TGTGCCCCCTGGCTAGAAGCCATGTCCTACGAGCAGTACTTC.

V usage is TRBV5-8 and J usage is TRBJ2-5; D is uncertain. The CDR3 is 10 residues long. V was pared by 1 base and J by 14 bases, with 9 bases between. Germline V gives CDR1 SGHTS, CDR2 YDEGEE. Here the CDR3 reads CASSLWGTYF. The CDR3 bases are TGTGCCAGCAGCTTGTGGGGTACCTACTTC.

This sequence joins TRBV19 and TRBJ2-7; D remains ambiguous. Germline-derived CDR1 and CDR2 are LNHDA and SQIVND (reference sequence). The CDR3 runs to 13 residues. V lost 0 bases and J 4 bases, leaving 7 bases between the germline ends. As DNA, the CDR3 is TGTGCCAGTAGTATAGATGGGCGTTACGAGCAGTACTTC. This gives the protein CASSIDGRYEQYF.

The rearrangement joins TRBV27 to TRBJ1-3; D gene ambiguous. CDR1 is MNHEY and CDR2 is SMNVEV in the germline V gene (reference sequence). V was cut by 3 bases and J by 4 bases, with 7 bases left in between. This CDR3 spans 13 amino acids. CDR3 in DNA: TGTGCCAGCAGTTTGAATGGAGGAAACACCATATATTTT. This gives the protein CASSLNGGNTIYF.

This chain links TRBV10-1 with TRBJ2-1; either TRBD1 or TRBD2 may fit D (6 bases each). Per the germline V gene, CDR1 is WNHNN and CDR2 is SYGVQD (reference sequence). The V end was cut by 7 bases, the J end by 9 bases, with 16 bases between. CDR3 length: 13 amino acids. CDR3 DNA sequence: TGCGCCAGCACTGCGGTGGAGGGGGGTGAGCAGTTCTTC. Protein product: CASTAVEGGEQFF.

A note on this clone: The same CDR3 is also encoded by other DNA sequences in this sample. The chain couples TRBV10-1 to TRBJ2-5; either TRBD1 or TRBD2 may supply D (5 bases each). The CDR3 contains 15 residues. Germline V gene sequence: CDR1 WNHNN, CDR2 SYGVQD (reference sequence). Trimming removed 3 bases at V and 2 bases at J, with 13 bases between. The CDR3 region is CASSESSGQQETQYF. Here the CDR3 DNA reads TGCGCCAGCAGTGAATCGTCGGGGCAGCAAGAGACCCAGTACTTC.

The genes are TRBV29-1 and TRBJ2-2; D not resolved. This CDR3 contains 13 residues. Deletions cut 4 bases from V and 6 bases from J, with 12 bases between. The germline CDR1 and CDR2 sequences are SQVTM and ANQGSEA. The CDR3 is CSVAVTSSGELFF. CDR3 sequence (DNA): TGCAGCGTTGCCGTGACTTCGTCCGGGGAGCTGTTTTTT.

V gene TRBV4-1 combines with J gene TRBJ2-7; TRBD2 matches at 8 bases. The ends lost 1 base at V and 3 bases at J; junction bases unmatched: 8. Germline CDR1 and CDR2: MGHRA and YSYEKL. CDR3 length: 16 residues. This chain's CDR3 is CASSQGGAGAFYEQYF. CDR3 sequence (DNA): TGCGCCAGCAGCCAAGGAGGAGCGGGGGCTTTCTACGAGCAGTACTTC.

The chain links TRBV11-3 to TRBJ2-2, with D possibly TRBD1 on 6 matching bases. With 6 bases removed from V and 0 bases from J, the gap between germline ends came to 11 bases. CDR3 length: 15 amino acids. Germline CDR1 SGHNT, CDR2 YENEEA. The CDR3 DNA reads as TGTGCCAGCAGATTGGACAGAACGAACACCGGGGAGCTGTTTTTT. Translated: CASRLDRTNTGELFF.

This clone was detected only once. The CDR3 region has the DNA TGTGCCAGCAGTTACGGGGTGACAGGGGTAGAGACCCAGTACTTC. The encoded protein is CASSYGVTGVETQYF. The chain links TRBV6-5 to TRBJ2-5, with 8 bases fitting TRBD1. V was clipped by 2 bases and J by 4 bases; unmatched bases: 6. Germline V gene lookup returns CDR1 MNHEY and CDR2 SVGAGI. The CDR3 loop spans 15 amino acids.

The chain recombines TRBV27 with TRBJ1-1; 8 bases align to TRBD1. Germline V lookup: CDR1 MNHEY, CDR2 SMNVEV (reference sequence). The length of the CDR3 is 15 residues. V lost 5 bases to trimming and J lost 1 base; unmatched junction nucleotides: 6. Written as DNA, the CDR3 is TGTGCCAGCAGTCCCTGGGACAGGAGGAACACTGAAGCTTTCTTT. Protein sequence: CASSPWDRRNTEAFF.

The gene calls are TRBV30 and TRBJ1-1; TRBD1 might be the D (5 bases). The CDR3 loop spans 14 amino acids. The V gene lost 2 bases and the J gene lost 1 base, with 11 bases spanning the gap. CDR1 and CDR2 (germline): GTSNPN, SVGIG (reference sequence). The CDR3 coding sequence is TGTGCCTGGAGTCTCGGCAGGGCGAACACTGAAGCTTTCTTT. Translated: CAWSLGRANTEAFF.

The chain couples TRBV28 to TRBJ1-1; 7 bases map to TRBD1. V dropped 10 bases and J dropped 2; count of bases not matched to a gene: 13. CDR1 and CDR2 (germline): MDHEN, SYDVKM. CDR3 length: 15 residues. The CDR3 is CATQPSDRLNTEAFF. DNA of the CDR3: TGTGCCACCCAGCCTTCGGACAGGCTAAACACTGAAGCTTTCTTT.

The J gene is TRBJ2-1, the V gene TRBV7-8; D is perhaps TRBD2 (5 bases). Germline V gene data show CDR1 as SGHVS and CDR2 as FQNEAQ. Between the trimmed V and J ends, which lost 5 bases and 4 bases, there was a span of 18 bases. The CDR3 sequence is 16 residues long. CDR3 bases: TGTGCCAGCAGCCCTAGCCAGCCTCAATTATACAATGAGCAGTTCTTC. Translating gives CASSPSQPQLYNEQFF.

The chain combines TRBV6-5 with TRBJ1-4; D is perhaps TRBD1 (6 bases). Germline values: CDR1 MNHEY, CDR2 SVGAGI. V was clipped by 8 bases and J by 4 bases, with 14 bases between them. The CDR3 consists of 14 residues. CDR3 sequence: CASRWGQHNEKLFF. The DNA of the CDR3 is TGTGCCAGCCGATGGGGGCAGCATAATGAAAAACTGTTTTTT.

The gene calls are TRBV2 and TRBJ2-5; D is perhaps TRBD2 (5 bases). CDR1 and CDR2 from the germline V gene are SNHLY and FYNNEI. The V gene lost 4 bases and the J gene lost 0 bases, with 9 bases spanning the gap. The CDR3 consists of 14 residues. The chain's CDR3 is CASSASSNQETQYF. CDR3 nucleotides: TGTGCCAGCAGTGCCTCTAGCAACCAAGAGACCCAGTACTTC.

The chain joins TRBV19 to TRBJ1-5, with D perhaps TRBD1 (5 bases). CDR3 size: 16 residues. Germline V gives CDR1 LNHDA, CDR2 SQIVND (reference sequence). The V and J ends lost 8 bases and 0 bases respectively, with 17 bases between them. CDR3 residues: CASYTGGHFSNQPQHF. CDR3 bases: TGTGCCAGTTACACAGGAGGGCACTTTAGCAATCAGCCCCAGCATTTT.

The CDR3 spells CASSKTVNTEAFF. DNA of the CDR3: TGTGCCAGCAGCAAGACGGTGAACACTGAAGCTTTCTTT. This chain uses TRBV7-2 with TRBJ1-1; D is ambiguous. Deletions cut 5 bases from V and 0 bases from J, with 7 bases between. The CDR3 runs 13 residues. Germline V gives CDR1 SGHTA, CDR2 FQGNSA.

In its sample, this clone was seen a few times. Other DNA sequences in the same sample also yield this CDR3. CDR3 in DNA: TGTGCCAGCAGTTACGGGCAGCAAGAGACCCAGTACTTC. Translated, it gives CASSYGQQETQYF. V gene TRBV6-6 combines with J gene TRBJ2-5, with D unclear. CDR3 length: 13 amino acids. V lost 2 bases and J 2 bases, leaving 6 bases between the germline ends. Germline CDR1 and CDR2: MNHNY and SVGAGI (reference sequence).

Turning to this clone: The sample holds other DNA sequences that translate to the same CDR3. The J gene is TRBJ1-2, the V gene TRBV20-1; the D gene is possibly TRBD1 (5 bases). The CDR3 runs 11 residues. Germline CDR1 DFQATT, CDR2 SNEGSKA (reference sequence). V lost 4 bases and J 2 bases, leaving 5 bases between the germline ends. The CDR3 coding sequence is TGCAGTGCTACAGGGAACTATGGCTACACCTTC. This sequence encodes CSATGNYGYTF.

As to this clone: The identical CDR3 is also encoded by other nucleotide sequences in the sample. The J gene is TRBJ2-7, the V gene TRBV19; perhaps TRBD2 as D (6 bases). The V gene lost 3 bases and the J gene lost 4 bases, with 7 bases spanning the gap. Germline-derived CDR1 and CDR2 are LNHDA and SQIVND (reference sequence). The CDR3 is 12 residues long. DNA for the CDR3: TGTGCCAGTAGTATTGCGGGATACGAGCAGTACTTC. Residues: CASSIAGYEQYF.

V usage is TRBV28 and J usage is TRBJ2-7, with D tentatively TRBD1 (6 bases). The germline gives CDR1 MDHEN, CDR2 SYDVKM. The V end lost 5 bases, the J end lost 1 base, and 15 bases lay between the germline ends. The CDR3 has 15 amino acids. The DNA for the CDR3 is TGTGCCAGCAGTCCCTACAGGGCCCCTTCCTACGAGCAGTACTTC. Amino acids: CASSPYRAPSYEQYF.

This chain uses TRBV5-1 with TRBJ2-1; a weak D match, TRBD1 (6 bases). The germline V gene encodes CDR1 SGHRS and CDR2 YFSETQ. CDR3 length: 16 residues. The V and J ends lost 4 bases and 1 base respectively, with 15 bases between them. CDR3 sequence: CASSLPGQPSYNEQFF. The CDR3 coding sequence is TGCGCCAGCAGCCTTCCCGGACAGCCTTCCTACAATGAGCAGTTCTTC.

The CDR3, as DNA: TGTGCCTGGAGTGTGGGGCCGGGGGAGAACTATGGCTACACCTTC. It codes for CAWSVGPGENYGYTF. The V gene is TRBV30, the J gene TRBJ1-2, with a possible D match to TRBD1 (5 bases). This CDR3 has 15 residues. V was shortened by 0 bases and J by 2 bases, with 13 bases between the two germline ends. Germline-derived CDR1 and CDR2 are GTSNPN and SVGIG (reference sequence).

This clone was seen a single time. The rearrangement joins TRBV11-2 to TRBJ2-1; D ambiguous. Trimming took off 0 bases at V and 0 bases at J, with 9 bases between the two ends. This CDR3 is built from 16 residues. Germline assignment: CDR1 SGHAT and CDR2 FQNNGV. In DNA, the CDR3 is TGTGCCAGCAGCTTAGATCTAGTTGTCTCCTACAATGAGCAGTTCTTC. This codes for CASSLDLVVSYNEQFF.

The rearrangement uses TRBV25-1 and TRBJ2-3; the match to TRBD1 covers 7 bases. With V trimmed by 1 base and J by 0 bases, 7 bases remained unmatched. CDR1 is MGHDK, CDR2 SYGVNS, per germline. This CDR3 has 17 residues. The CDR3 nucleotides are TGTGCCAGCAGTGAATCTCGTACGACAGGGAGCACAGATACGCAGTATTTT. Translating gives CASSESRTTGSTDTQYF.

This clone has just a few counts. The sample has other DNA sequences that encode this CDR3 too. This chain uses TRBV5-1 with TRBJ2-5, with TRBD1 matching 8 bases. The germline CDR1 and CDR2 sequences are SGHRS and YFSETQ. V gave up 0 bases and J gave up 4 bases; unmatched junction bases: 5. The CDR3 has 15 residues. The CDR3 sequence is CASSLALTGGETQYF. Written as DNA, the CDR3 is TGCGCCAGCAGCTTGGCCCTAACAGGGGGAGAGACCCAGTACTTC.